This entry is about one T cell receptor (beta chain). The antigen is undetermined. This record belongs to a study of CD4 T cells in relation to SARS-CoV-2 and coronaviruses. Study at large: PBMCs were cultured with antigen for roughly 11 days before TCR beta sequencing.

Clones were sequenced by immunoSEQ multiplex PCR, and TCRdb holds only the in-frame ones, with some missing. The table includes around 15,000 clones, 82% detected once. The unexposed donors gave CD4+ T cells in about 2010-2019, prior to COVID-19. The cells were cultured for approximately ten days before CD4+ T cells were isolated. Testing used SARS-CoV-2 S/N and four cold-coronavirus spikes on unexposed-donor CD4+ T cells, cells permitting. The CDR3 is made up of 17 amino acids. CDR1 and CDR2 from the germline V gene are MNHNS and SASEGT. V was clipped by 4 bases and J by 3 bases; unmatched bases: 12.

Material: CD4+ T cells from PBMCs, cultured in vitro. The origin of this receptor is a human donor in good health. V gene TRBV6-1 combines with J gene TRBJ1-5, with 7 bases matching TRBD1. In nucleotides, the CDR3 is TGTGCCAGCAGTGCCAAGGGCCTAGGGGGCCCCAATCAGCCCCAGCATTTT. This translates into CASSAKGLGGPNQPQHF.